The T cell receptor (beta chain) under discussion was sequenced for a study of shared clonotypes between healthy human individuals. Study-wide results and limits: Some clonotypes were shared by all four sorted-subset donors, while others were not shared. The non-shared ones had lower generation probabilities than the shared ones. Depth was large, yet rarefaction showed that sorted-subset sequencing was incomplete.

This CDR3 comprises 14 residues. CDR1 and CDR2 from the germline V gene are MDHEN and SYDVKM. Trimming left V 6 bases short and J 3 bases short, with 12 bases between. This clone was picked up a small number of times. Its matching antigen is unknown. Per the original methods: Because ImmunoSEQ provided only junction sequences with no quality scores, the filtering differed. Data came from immunoSEQ multiplex PCR; TCRdb stores just in-frame clones and leaves some out. V, J and clone size are those of that table, while D and trimming were read from the DNA. The profile shows about 990,000 clones, more than 75% of them singletons.

The sequencing sample was made of memory CD4+ T cells from PBMCs. Stated subset: CD45RA-negative fraction. The chain uses TRBV28 and TRBJ2-1, with D unresolved. The sequence came from a man younger than 30 in good health. Some clones in this sample may be carry-over from other donors' samples. CDR3 protein: CASSPLPLYNEQFF. CDR3 DNA: TGTGCCAGCAGCCCCCTGCCCCTCTACAATGAGCAGTTCTTC.